These T cell receptor beta chains were read from a single sample in a study of cytomegalovirus exposure and HLA in healthy donors. Clones were read by immunoSEQ multiplex PCR, and TCRdb kept only the in-frame ones, dropping some. The table lists roughly 80,000 clones, around 84% of them singletons. Material for sequencing was PBMCs. The receptors shown here come from a woman aged 45-59 years in good health and CMV-seronegative. The CDR3 runs from the conserved cysteine through the conserved F or W.

v_call cdr3_aa
TRBV5-4 CASSPGQGRYGYTF
TRBV15 CATSRDLNRGSQPQHF
TRBV9 CASSVGGSSTDTQYF
TRBV2 CASTASGSSNEKLFF
TRBV6-6 CASSRDMSSYEQYF
TRBV27 CASSLSIRGTEAFF
TRBV5-1 CASSLEGAGEQFF
TRBV6-5 CASREAVTEAFF
TRBV21-1 CASSRAPTSGINNEQFF
TRBV7-9 CASSSGTGRQETQYF
TRBV30 CACLTGQGYTF
TRBV4-3 CASSRQRGNTDTQYF
TRBV23-1 CASRDRPVGYTF
TRBV4-1 CASSQVTGVNTEAFF
TRBV4-1 CASSHVTGPLNEQFF
TRBV6-1 CASSEGLSYEQYF
TRBV6-1 CASSEAGGNEKLFF